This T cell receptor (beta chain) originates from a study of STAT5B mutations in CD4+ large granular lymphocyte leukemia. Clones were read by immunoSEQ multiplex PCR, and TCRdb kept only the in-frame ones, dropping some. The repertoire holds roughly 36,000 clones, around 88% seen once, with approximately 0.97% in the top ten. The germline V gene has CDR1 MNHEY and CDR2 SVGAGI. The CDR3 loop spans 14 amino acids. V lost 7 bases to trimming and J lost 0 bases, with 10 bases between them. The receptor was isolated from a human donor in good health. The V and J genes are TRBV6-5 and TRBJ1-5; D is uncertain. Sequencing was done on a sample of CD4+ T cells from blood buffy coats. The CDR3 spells CASKAGNSNQPQHF. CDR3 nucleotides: TGTGCCAGCAAGGCCGGAAATAGCAATCAGCCCCAGCATTTT.